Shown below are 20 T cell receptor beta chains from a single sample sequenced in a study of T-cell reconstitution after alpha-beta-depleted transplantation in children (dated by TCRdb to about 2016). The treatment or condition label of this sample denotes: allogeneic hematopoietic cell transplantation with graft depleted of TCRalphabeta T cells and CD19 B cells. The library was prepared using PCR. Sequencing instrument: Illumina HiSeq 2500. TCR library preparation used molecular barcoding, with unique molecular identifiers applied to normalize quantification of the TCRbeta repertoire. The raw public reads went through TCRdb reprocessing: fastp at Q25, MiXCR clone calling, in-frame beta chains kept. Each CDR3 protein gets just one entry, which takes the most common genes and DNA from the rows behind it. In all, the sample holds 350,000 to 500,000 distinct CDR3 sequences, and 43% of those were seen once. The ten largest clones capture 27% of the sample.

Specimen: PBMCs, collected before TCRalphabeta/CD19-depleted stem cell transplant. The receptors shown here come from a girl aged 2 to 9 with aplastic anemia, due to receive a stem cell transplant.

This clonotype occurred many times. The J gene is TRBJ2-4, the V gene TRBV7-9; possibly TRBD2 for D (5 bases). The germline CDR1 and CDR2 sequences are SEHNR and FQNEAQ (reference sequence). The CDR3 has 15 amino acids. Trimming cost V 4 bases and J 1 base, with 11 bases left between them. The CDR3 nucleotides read TGTGCCAGCAGCTACTCAGAGCGGGCCAAAAACATTCAGTACTTC. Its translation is CASSYSERAKNIQYF.

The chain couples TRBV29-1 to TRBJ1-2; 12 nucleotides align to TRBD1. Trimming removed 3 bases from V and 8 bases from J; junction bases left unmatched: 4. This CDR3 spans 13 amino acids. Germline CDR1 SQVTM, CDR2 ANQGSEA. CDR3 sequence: CSVELGTGGGYTF. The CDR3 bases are TGCAGCGTTGAGCTAGGGACAGGGGGCGGCTACACCTTC.

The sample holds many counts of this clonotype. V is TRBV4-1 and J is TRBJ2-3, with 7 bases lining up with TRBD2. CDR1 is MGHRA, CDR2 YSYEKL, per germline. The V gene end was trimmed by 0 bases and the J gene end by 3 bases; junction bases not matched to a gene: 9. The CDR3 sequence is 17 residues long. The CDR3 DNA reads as TGCGCCAGCAGCCAAGATTTCGGGGGGTCGGCGACAGATACGCAGTATTTT. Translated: CASSQDFGGSATDTQYF.

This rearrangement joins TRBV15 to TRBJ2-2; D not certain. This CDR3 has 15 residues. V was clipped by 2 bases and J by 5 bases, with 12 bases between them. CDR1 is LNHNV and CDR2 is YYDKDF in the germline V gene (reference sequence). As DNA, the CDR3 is TGTGCCACCAGCAGACTCGGAGCCGGTACCGGGGAGCTGTTTTTT. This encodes CATSRLGAGTGELFF.

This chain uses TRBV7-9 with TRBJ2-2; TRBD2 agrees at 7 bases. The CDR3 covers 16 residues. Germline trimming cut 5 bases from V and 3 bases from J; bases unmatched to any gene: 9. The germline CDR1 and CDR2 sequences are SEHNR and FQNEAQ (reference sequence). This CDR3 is CASSPWEGKDTGELFF. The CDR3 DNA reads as TGTGCCAGCAGCCCGTGGGAGGGGAAGGACACCGGGGAGCTGTTTTTT.

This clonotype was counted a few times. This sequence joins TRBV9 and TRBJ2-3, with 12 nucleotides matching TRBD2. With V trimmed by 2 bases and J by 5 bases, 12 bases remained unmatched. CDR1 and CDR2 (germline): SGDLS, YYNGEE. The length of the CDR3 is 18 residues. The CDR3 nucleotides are TGTGCCAGCAGCGTGAGGGCTCGGACTAGCGGGATAGAAGATACGCAGTATTTT. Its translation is CASSVRARTSGIEDTQYF. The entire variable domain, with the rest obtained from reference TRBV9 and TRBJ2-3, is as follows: DSGVTQTPKHLITATGQRVTLRCSPRSGDLSVYWYQQSLDQGLQFLIQYYNGEERAKGNILERFSAQQFPDLHSELNLSSLELGDSALYFCASSVRARTSGIEDTQYFGPGTRLTVL.

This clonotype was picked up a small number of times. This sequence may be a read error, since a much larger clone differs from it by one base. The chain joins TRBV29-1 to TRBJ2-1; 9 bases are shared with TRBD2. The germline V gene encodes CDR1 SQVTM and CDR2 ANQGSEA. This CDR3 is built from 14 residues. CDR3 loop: CSVSPSGVGNDQFF. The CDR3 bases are TGCAGCGTTTCGCCTAGCGGGGTCGGGAATGACCAGTTCTTC.

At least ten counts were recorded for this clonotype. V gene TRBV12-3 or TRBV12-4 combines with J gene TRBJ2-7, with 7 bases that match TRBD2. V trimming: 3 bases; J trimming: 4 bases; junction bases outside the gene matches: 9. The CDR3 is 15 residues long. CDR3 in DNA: TGTGCCAGCAGTTTGAGTGGCGGGAGCCAATACGAGCAGTACTTC. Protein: CASSLSGGSQYEQYF.

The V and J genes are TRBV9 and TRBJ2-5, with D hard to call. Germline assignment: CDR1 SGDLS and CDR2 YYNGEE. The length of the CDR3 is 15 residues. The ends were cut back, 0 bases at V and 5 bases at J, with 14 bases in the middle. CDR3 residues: CASSVAPSRAETQYF. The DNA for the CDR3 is TGTGCCAGCAGCGTAGCACCTTCTAGGGCGGAGACCCAGTACTTC.

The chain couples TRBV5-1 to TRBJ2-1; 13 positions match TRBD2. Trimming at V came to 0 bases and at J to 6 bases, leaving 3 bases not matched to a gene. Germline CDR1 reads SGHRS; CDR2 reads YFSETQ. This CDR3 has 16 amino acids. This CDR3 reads CASSLGTSGSSNEQFF. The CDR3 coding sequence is TGCGCCAGCAGCTTGGGGACTAGCGGGAGTAGCAATGAGCAGTTCTTC.

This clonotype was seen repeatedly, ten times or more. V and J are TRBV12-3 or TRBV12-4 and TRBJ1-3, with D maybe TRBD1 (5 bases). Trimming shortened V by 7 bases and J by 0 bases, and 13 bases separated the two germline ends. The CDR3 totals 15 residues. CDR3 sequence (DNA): TGTGCCAGCACCCGCTCAGGGAGCTCTGGAAACACCATATATTTT. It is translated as CASTRSGSSGNTIYF.

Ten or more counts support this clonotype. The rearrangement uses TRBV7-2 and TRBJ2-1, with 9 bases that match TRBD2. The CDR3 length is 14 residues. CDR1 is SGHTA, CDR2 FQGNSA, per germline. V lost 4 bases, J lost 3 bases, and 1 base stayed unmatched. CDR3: CASSSSGVYNEQFF. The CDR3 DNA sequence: TGTGCCAGCAGCTCTAGCGGGGTCTACAATGAGCAGTTCTTC.

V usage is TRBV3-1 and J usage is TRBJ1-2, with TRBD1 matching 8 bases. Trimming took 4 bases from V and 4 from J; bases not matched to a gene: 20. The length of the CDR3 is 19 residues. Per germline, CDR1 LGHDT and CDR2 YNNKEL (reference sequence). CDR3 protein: CASSPLLKVGQGATYGYTF. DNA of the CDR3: TGTGCCAGCAGCCCGCTACTAAAAGTCGGACAGGGTGCGACCTATGGCTACACCTTC.

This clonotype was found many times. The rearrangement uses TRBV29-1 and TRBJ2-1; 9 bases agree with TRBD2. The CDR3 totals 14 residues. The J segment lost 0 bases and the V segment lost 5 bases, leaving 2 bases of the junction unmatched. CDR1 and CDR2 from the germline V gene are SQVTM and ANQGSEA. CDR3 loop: CSVLAGPSYNEQFF. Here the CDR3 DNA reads TGCAGCGTTCTAGCGGGACCCTCCTACAATGAGCAGTTCTTC.

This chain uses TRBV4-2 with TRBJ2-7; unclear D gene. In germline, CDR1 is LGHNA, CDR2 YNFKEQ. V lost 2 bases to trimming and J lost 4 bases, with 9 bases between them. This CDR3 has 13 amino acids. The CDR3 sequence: CASSQNIGYEQYF. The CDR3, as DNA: TGTGCCAGCAGCCAAAATATAGGGTACGAGCAGTACTTC.

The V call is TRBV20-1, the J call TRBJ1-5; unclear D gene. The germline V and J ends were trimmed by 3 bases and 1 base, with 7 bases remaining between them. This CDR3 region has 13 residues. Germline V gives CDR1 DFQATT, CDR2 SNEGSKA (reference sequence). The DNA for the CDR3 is TGCAGTGCTAGCTTGACCAGCAATCAGCCCCAGCATTTT. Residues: CSASLTSNQPQHF.

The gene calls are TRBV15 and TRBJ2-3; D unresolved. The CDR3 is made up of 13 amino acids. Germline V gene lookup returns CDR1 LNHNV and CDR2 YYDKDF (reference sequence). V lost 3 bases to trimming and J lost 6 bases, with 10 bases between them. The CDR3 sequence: CATSRGTGDTQYF. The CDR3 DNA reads TGTGCCACCAGCAGGGGTACCGGGGATACGCAGTATTTT. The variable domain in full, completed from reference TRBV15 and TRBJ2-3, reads DAMVIQNPRYQVTQFGKPVTLSCSQTLNHNVMYWYQQKSSQAPKLLFHYYDKDFNNEADTPDNFQSRRPNTSFCFLDIRSPGLGDTAMYLCATSRGTGDTQYFGPGTRLTVL.

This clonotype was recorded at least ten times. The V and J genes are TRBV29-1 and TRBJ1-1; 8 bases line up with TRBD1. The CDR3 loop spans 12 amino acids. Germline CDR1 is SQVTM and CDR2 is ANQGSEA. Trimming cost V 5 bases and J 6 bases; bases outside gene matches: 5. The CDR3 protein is CSVCRDRSEAFF. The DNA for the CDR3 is TGCAGCGTTTGCCGGGACAGGTCTGAAGCTTTCTTT.

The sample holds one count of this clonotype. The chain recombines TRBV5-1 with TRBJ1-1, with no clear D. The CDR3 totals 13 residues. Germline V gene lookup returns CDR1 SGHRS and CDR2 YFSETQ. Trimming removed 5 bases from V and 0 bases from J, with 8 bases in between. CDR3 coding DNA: TGCGCCAGCAGAGGACCTATGAACACTGAAGCTTTCTTT. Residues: CASRGPMNTEAFF. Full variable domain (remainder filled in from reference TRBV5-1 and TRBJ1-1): KAGVTQTPRYLIKTRGQQVTLSCSPISGHRSVSWYQQTPGQGLQFLFEYFSETQRNKGNFPGRFSGRQFSNSRSEMNVSTLELGDSALYLCASRGPMNTEAFFGQGTRLTVV.

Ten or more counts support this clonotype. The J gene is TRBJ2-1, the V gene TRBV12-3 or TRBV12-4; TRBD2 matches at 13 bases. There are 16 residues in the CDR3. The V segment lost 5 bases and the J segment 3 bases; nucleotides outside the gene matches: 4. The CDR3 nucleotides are TGTGCCAGCAGTCCGGGACTAGCGGGAATCTACAATGAGCAGTTCTTC. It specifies CASSPGLAGIYNEQFF.